This passage covers 3 T cell receptor beta chains from one sample sequenced in a study of T cells in Graves' hyperthyroidism and ophthalmopathy. RNA transcripts gave rise to amplified TCR beta CDR3 regions. First-round RT-PCR targeting the TCR CDR3 was performed with the HTBI primer set. TCRdb used MiXCR to reprocess the multiplex PCR reads, holding one entry per CDR3 protein. Here the sample spans 500,000 to 650,000 distinct CDR3 sequences, 13% to 15% being singletons. The sequencing sample was made of blood. These receptor sequences come from a woman between 50 and 59 years old with Graves' ophthalmopathy.

There are a few counts of this clonotype. The chain recombines TRBV6-1 with TRBJ2-7, with a possible D match to TRBD1 (6 bases). Per germline, CDR1 MNHNS and CDR2 SASEGT. V was shortened by 9 bases and J by 0 bases, with 12 bases between the two germline ends. CDR3 size: 13 residues. The CDR3 region has the DNA TGTGCCAGTGGACAGCCCAGCTCCTACGAGCAGTACTTC. Amino acids: CASGQPSSYEQYF.

The count of this clonotype is one. A much larger clone lies one base from this, so it may be a read error. V and J are TRBV3-1 and TRBJ2-5; D not certain. The length of the CDR3 is 15 residues. The V gene's germline CDR1 is LGHDT and CDR2 YNNKEL (reference sequence). V was pared by 4 bases and J by 4 bases, with 16 bases between. CDR3 in amino acids: CASSRGWRKLETQYF. The CDR3 coding sequence is TGTGCCAGCAGCCGTGGTTGGCGGAAACTAGAGACCCAGTACTTC.

This clonotype occurred many times. The chain couples TRBV6-2 or TRBV6-3 to TRBJ1-1, with a weak D call TRBD1 (5 bases). Germline loops: CDR1 MNHEY, CDR2 SVGEGT. The CDR3 extends over 15 amino acids. Trimming cost V 7 bases and J 3 bases, with 18 bases left between them. CDR3: CASIDGAPGDTEAFF. CDR3 bases: TGTGCCAGCATCGACGGGGCCCCCGGCGACACTGAAGCTTTCTTT.